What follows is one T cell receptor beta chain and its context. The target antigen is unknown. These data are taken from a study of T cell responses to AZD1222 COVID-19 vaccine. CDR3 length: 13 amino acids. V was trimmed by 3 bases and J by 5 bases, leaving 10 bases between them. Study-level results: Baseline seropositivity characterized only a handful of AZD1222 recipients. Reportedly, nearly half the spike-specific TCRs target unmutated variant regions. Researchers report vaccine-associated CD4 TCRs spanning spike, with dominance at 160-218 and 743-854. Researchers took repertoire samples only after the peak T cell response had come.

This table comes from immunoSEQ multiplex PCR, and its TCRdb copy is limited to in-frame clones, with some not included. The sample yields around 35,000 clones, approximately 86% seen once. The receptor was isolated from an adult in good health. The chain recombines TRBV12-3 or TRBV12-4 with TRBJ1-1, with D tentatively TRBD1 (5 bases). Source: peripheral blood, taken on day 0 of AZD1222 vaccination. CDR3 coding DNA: TGTGCCAGCAGTTTTGCAGGGTCGACTGAAGCTTTCTTT. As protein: CASSFAGSTEAFF.